A selection of T cell receptor beta chains follows, all from one sample in a study of blood T cells in healthy people across ages. Each CDR3 protein is one row after TCRdb ran MiXCR on the 5' RACE reads. The sample holds more than 550,000 distinct CDR3 sequences, 22% seen once. Sequences were obtained from blood. These receptors originate from a man between 65 and 80 years old in good health. Both conserved end residues are trimmed from each CDR3.

V gene | CDR3 protein
TRBV20-1 | SAISPGVSNQPQH
TRBV4-1 | ASSQDYRAPGTDTQY
TRBV9 | ASSTTPLQETQY
TRBV27 | ASSLRLSSYNEQF
TRBV10-3 | AISDPGQGGFGYGYT
TRBV3-1 | ASSPLPDPYGYT
TRBV20-1 | SAPEGAGTGGYT
TRBV11-2 | ASSLGAHEQF
TRBV5-6 | AGSLGPRQGKAKNIQY
TRBV25-1 | ASSEGGSLH
TRBV5-1 | ASSLGEPLTDTQY
TRBV12-3/TRBV12-4 | ASSFLLNEQF
TRBV9 | ASSVEAQGVGETQY
TRBV7-7 | ASSLSPNPSTDTQY
TRBV5-1 | ASSLLRDSNEQF
TRBV24-1 | ATSDTNTDTQY